Each of the 19 T cell receptor beta chains below was sequenced from the same sample in a study. TCRdb analysed the 5' RACE reads with MiXCR anew, one entry per CDR3 protein. The sample comprises fewer than 8,500 distinct CDR3 sequences, approximately 59% of which are singletons, and 4.1% rests with the top ten. Sequenced input: tumor-infiltrating memory CD4+ T cells sorted from the breast tumor. Subset of the sample: memory CD4+ T cells, CD4+CD45RO+CD25-. All receptors derive from a female donor with breast cancer.

V usage is TRBV6-1 and J usage is TRBJ1-2; tentatively, D is TRBD1 (6 bases). CDR3 length: 11 residues. CDR1 and CDR2 from the germline V gene are MNHNS and SASEGT. V lost 6 bases to trimming and J lost 6 bases, with 8 bases between them. In nucleotides, the CDR3 is TGTGCCAGCAGGTCAGGGGATGGCTACACCTTC. Protein sequence: CASRSGDGYTF.

The chain carries TRBV20-1 and TRBJ2-5; 7 bases are shared with TRBD2. The germline CDR1 and CDR2 sequences are DFQATT and SNEGSKA (reference sequence). This CDR3 is built from 14 residues. V was clipped by 4 bases and J by 5 bases; unmatched bases: 10. This CDR3 is CSATQGGGRETQYF. The DNA for the CDR3 is TGCAGTGCTACGCAGGGCGGGGGTAGGGAGACCCAGTACTTC.

Comments on this clonotype: At one end, the junction sequence differs from germline, possibly due to a read error. The chain uses TRBV5-1 and TRBJ2-2; D not resolved. CDR1 and CDR2 from the germline V gene are SGHRS and YFSETQ. The CDR3 has 15 residues. The CDR3 coding sequence is TGCGCCAGCAGGTTGGTCCAGCGAAACAGCGGGGAGCTGTTTTTT. This translates into CASRLVQRNSGELFF.

This clonotype appeared a few times. The rearrangement joins TRBV7-6 to TRBJ2-5; D gene unclear. The germline V gene has CDR1 SGHVS and CDR2 FNYEAQ. V dropped 5 bases and J dropped 3 bases, with 7 bases sitting between them. The CDR3 is 12 amino acids. CDR3 loop: CASSPSEETQYF. In DNA, the CDR3 is TGTGCCAGCAGCCCCAGCGAAGAGACCCAGTACTTC.

Notes on this clonotype: This may come from a read error, since a much larger clone is one base off. No conserved phenylalanine or tryptophan is present at the end of the CDR3, so a read error is the likely explanation. The chain links TRBV20-1 to TRBJ1-2; D perhaps matches TRBD1 (5 bases). The V gene's germline CDR1 is DFQATT and CDR2 SNEGSKA (reference sequence). V was cut by 3 bases and J by 1 base, with 9 bases left in between. CDR3 length equals 13 residues. The CDR3 nucleotides read TGCAGTGCTAGGCGACAGATTAACTATGGCTACACCTCC. This sequence encodes CSARRQINYGYTS.

This clonotype was seen more than once but under ten times. The chain recombines TRBV5-1 with TRBJ2-1; D is undetermined. Germline-derived CDR1 and CDR2 are SGHRS and YFSETQ. V dropped 0 bases and J dropped 0 bases, with 4 bases sitting between them. The CDR3 is 14 amino acids. This CDR3 reads CASSLVSSYNEQFF. Here the CDR3 DNA reads TGCGCCAGCAGCTTGGTTAGCTCCTACAATGAGCAGTTCTTC.

The chain couples TRBV11-3 to TRBJ2-7; unclear D gene. The germline V and J ends were trimmed by 5 bases and 3 bases, with 8 bases remaining between them. The CDR3 extends over 12 amino acids. Germline V gene lookup returns CDR1 SGHNT and CDR2 YENEEA. The CDR3 loop reads CASSPTGYEQYF. DNA of the CDR3: TGTGCCAGCAGCCCGACCGGCTACGAGCAGTACTTC.

The chain employs TRBV20-1 and TRBJ2-2; 13 bases match TRBD2. Trimming cost V 1 base and J 7 bases; bases outside gene matches: 6. Germline V gene data show CDR1 as DFQATT and CDR2 as SNEGSKA (reference sequence). The CDR3 runs to 16 residues. The CDR3 DNA is TGCAGTGCTAGAGGACTAGCGGGAGGCCGTATCGGGGAGCTGTTTTTT. Protein: CSARGLAGGRIGELFF.

V and J are TRBV6-2 or TRBV6-3 and TRBJ1-5; 8 bases fit TRBD1. CDR1 MNHEY and CDR2 SVGEGT come from the germline V gene. V was pared by 2 bases and J by 2 bases, with 11 bases of the junction left unmatched. This CDR3 region has 18 residues. The CDR3 spells CASSYPGGAGLGNQPQHF. DNA for the CDR3: TGTGCCAGCAGTTACCCAGGGGGCGCTGGTTTGGGCAATCAGCCCCAGCATTTT.

The chain couples TRBV5-1 to TRBJ1-3; weak D call: TRBD1 (6 bases). The ends were cut back, 1 base at V and 3 bases at J, with 8 bases in the middle. CDR3 length: 14 residues. Germline values: CDR1 SGHRS, CDR2 YFSETQ. The CDR3 nucleotides read TGCGCCAGCAGCTTGCAGGGGTATGGAAACACCATATATTTT. Protein sequence: CASSLQGYGNTIYF.

The chain links TRBV2 to TRBJ1-3; D is uncertain. This CDR3 comprises 14 residues. In germline, CDR1 is SNHLY, CDR2 FYNNEI. V was pared by 7 bases and J by 3 bases, with 13 bases between. The CDR3 loop is CASKESGGGNTIYF. The CDR3 DNA is TGTGCCAGCAAGGAGTCAGGTGGTGGAAACACCATATATTTT.

This rearrangement joins TRBV20-1 to TRBJ2-3, with TRBD2 matching over 10 bases. Trimming at V came to 3 bases and at J to 4 bases, leaving 10 bases not matched to a gene. The CDR3 is 16 amino acids. Per germline, CDR1 DFQATT and CDR2 SNEGSKA (reference sequence). This CDR3 is CSASVASGSLADTQYF. The CDR3, as DNA: TGCAGTGCTAGCGTCGCTAGCGGGAGTCTGGCAGATACGCAGTATTTT.

CDR3 in amino acids: CAWSPPPLVRGNEQYF. The CDR3, as DNA: TGTGCCTGGAGTCCCCCGCCGCTGGTTAGAGGTAACGAGCAGTACTTC. The V gene is TRBV30, the J gene TRBJ2-7, with unresolved D. The germline V and J ends were trimmed by 2 bases and 5 bases, with 22 bases remaining between them. This CDR3 spans 16 amino acids. Per germline, CDR1 GTSNPN and CDR2 SVGIG (reference sequence). The entire variable domain, with the rest obtained from reference TRBV30 and TRBJ2-7, is as follows: SQTIHQWPATLVQPVGSPLSLECTVEGTSNPNLYWYRQAAGRGLQLLFYSVGIGQISSEVPQNLSASRPQDRQFILSSKKLLLSDSGFYLCAWSPPPLVRGNEQYFGPGTRLTVT.

This clonotype was detected only a few times. The genes are TRBV6-1 and TRBJ2-3; the match to TRBD2 covers 14 bases. J was trimmed by 3 bases and V by 0 bases; bases with no gene match: 5. Germline V gene data show CDR1 as MNHNS and CDR2 as SASEGT. CDR3 length: 18 residues. The chain's CDR3 is CASSEAIRLAGGTDTQYF. The CDR3 DNA is TGTGCCAGCAGTGAAGCGATCCGACTAGCGGGGGGGACAGATACGCAGTATTTT.

The chain recombines TRBV7-2 with TRBJ2-7, with D perhaps matching TRBD1 or TRBD2 (5 bases each). The CDR3 totals 15 residues. The V end was cut by 8 bases, the J end by 0 bases, with 17 bases between. Germline lookup yields CDR1 SGHTA and CDR2 FQGNSA. CDR3 amino acids: CASAGGWGYSYEQYF. Written as DNA, the CDR3 is TGTGCCAGCGCAGGAGGCTGGGGCTACTCCTACGAGCAGTACTTC.

The rearrangement uses TRBV20-1 and TRBJ2-1; TRBD1 aligns across 10 bases. V lost 6 bases to trimming and J lost 7 bases; unmatched junction nucleotides: 9. The germline gives CDR1 DFQATT, CDR2 SNEGSKA (reference sequence). The CDR3 is 14 residues long. CDR3 loop: CSAIRQGASNEQFF. In nucleotides, the CDR3 is TGCAGTGCCATCAGACAGGGGGCGTCGAATGAGCAGTTCTTC.

The gene calls are TRBV5-6 and TRBJ1-4; 9 bases are a match to TRBD1. Germline CDR1 reads SGHDT; CDR2 reads YYEEEE. V dropped 3 bases and J dropped 10; count of bases not matched to a gene: 10. This CDR3 has 15 amino acids. The CDR3 region has the DNA TGTGCCAGCAGCTCCCGTCTGGGACAGGGAGGAAAACTGTTTTTT. It specifies CASSSRLGQGGKLFF. The variable domain in full, with the rest retrieved from reference TRBV5-6 and TRBJ1-4, is DAGVTQSPTHLIKTRGQQVTLRCSPKSGHDTVSWYQQALGQGPQFIFQYYEEEERQRGNFPDRFSGHQFPNYSSELNVNALLLGDSALYLCASSSRLGQGGKLFFGSGTQLSVL.

This clonotype has just a few counts. The V call is TRBV12-3 or TRBV12-4, the J call TRBJ1-5, with D unclear. This CDR3 is built from 15 residues. V was trimmed by 3 bases and J by 3 bases, leaving 12 bases between them. CDR3 in DNA: TGTGCCAGCAGTTTTCTCCCCGGGCCCAATCAGCCCCAGCATTTT. Translating gives CASSFLPGPNQPQHF.

The chain employs TRBV7-3 and TRBJ1-1, with D uncertain. The CDR3 consists of 13 residues. Trimming removed 6 bases at V and 4 bases at J, with 12 bases between. In germline, CDR1 is SGHTA, CDR2 FQGTGA. CDR3 bases: TGTGCCAGCAGTCCCGACATAGGCACTGAAGCTTTCTTT. This encodes CASSPDIGTEAFF.